The 10 T cell receptor beta chains in this list originate from one sample, sequenced in a study of radiation and T cells in renal cell carcinoma. Method: immunoSEQ multiplex PCR; TCRdb's copy keeps in-frame clones and lacks some. Of more than 75,000 clones in the sample, 82% were seen once. The time point is: baseline pretreatment blood. As for treatment: 15 Gy SBRT to primary tumor, nephrectomy 4 weeks later. The sequencing used blood, collected from a patient whose treatment included radiotherapy and nephrectomy. All receptors derive from a man aged 55 to 70 with renal cell carcinoma.

This chain connects TRBV18 to TRBJ1-1; 7 bases agree with TRBD1. The CDR3 length is 17 residues. Germline V gives CDR1 KGHSH, CDR2 LQKENI. V lost 0 bases, J lost 1 base, and 8 bases stayed unmatched. The CDR3 bases are TGTGCCAGCTCACCACCGGGGAGGGGGCGAGGGAACACTGAAGCTTTCTTT. This translates into CASSPPGRGRGNTEAFF.

This clone turned up a few times. This chain joins TRBV2 and TRBJ2-3, with D hard to call. Per germline, CDR1 SNHLY and CDR2 FYNNEI. CDR3 length equals 15 residues. Trimming removed 6 bases at V and 0 bases at J, with 13 bases between. CDR3 DNA: TGTGCCAGCAGCGAATATCCTCTCAGCACAGATACGCAGTATTTT. Translation gives CASSEYPLSTDTQYF.

The J gene is TRBJ2-5, the V gene TRBV28; D not certain. The germline V and J ends were trimmed by 6 bases and 3 bases, with 8 bases remaining between them. The CDR3 is made up of 12 amino acids. Germline V gene lookup returns CDR1 MDHEN and CDR2 SYDVKM. In DNA, the CDR3 is TGTGCCAGCAGCCCGCACGAAGAGACCCAGTACTTC. It is translated as CASSPHEETQYF.

The chain employs TRBV4-3 and TRBJ1-3; D is possibly TRBD1 (5 bases). Trimming shortened V by 1 base and J by 2 bases, and 15 bases separated the two germline ends. CDR3 length: 17 residues. Germline V gives CDR1 LGHNA, CDR2 YSLEER. The CDR3 region is CASSQGLGTAPGNTIYF. CDR3 DNA sequence: TGCGCCAGCAGCCAAGGCCTTGGGACCGCCCCTGGAAACACCATATATTTT.

V usage is TRBV10-2 and J usage is TRBJ2-2; D is uncertain. V was pared by 7 bases and J by 5 bases, with 11 bases between. From germline, CDR1 is WSHSY and CDR2 SAAADI. The length of the CDR3 is 13 residues. The DNA of the CDR3 is TGCGCCAGCACCGGTACCAGAACCGGGGAGCTGTTTTTT. It encodes CASTGTRTGELFF.

The DNA for the CDR3 is TGCAGCGTTGAAAAGGGTCCCTACGAGCAGTACTTC. Its translation: CSVEKGPYEQYF. The rearrangement uses TRBV29-1 and TRBJ2-7; D gene unclear. CDR3 size: 12 residues. The V gene lost 2 bases and the J gene lost 2 bases, with 7 bases spanning the gap. Germline assignment: CDR1 SQVTM and CDR2 ANQGSEA.

The chain recombines TRBV27 with TRBJ1-2; D might be TRBD1 (6 bases). The germline CDR1 and CDR2 sequences are MNHEY and SMNVEV (reference sequence). Trimming removed 7 bases at V and 7 bases at J, with 13 bases between. The CDR3 has 12 amino acids. The CDR3 loop is CASKAGALGYTF. The CDR3, as DNA: TGTGCCAGCAAGGCAGGGGCTCTTGGCTACACCTTC.

The rearrangement joins TRBV6-5 to TRBJ2-7; TRBD1 is a possible D gene (6 bases). V lost 6 bases to trimming and J lost 1 base, with 10 bases between them. This CDR3 is built from 13 residues. CDR1 and CDR2 from the germline V gene are MNHEY and SVGAGI. The CDR3 nucleotides are TGTGCCAGCAGGTACAGGGATTCCTACGAGCAGTACTTC. Translation gives CASRYRDSYEQYF.

The chain carries TRBV6-6 and TRBJ1-1; D uncertain. The V end lost 7 bases, the J end lost 5 bases, and 14 bases lay between the germline ends. The CDR3 covers 13 residues. The germline V gene has CDR1 MNHNY and CDR2 SVGAGI (reference sequence). DNA for the CDR3: TGTGCCAGCACCAACCCCCTGGAGACTGAAGCTTTCTTT. This translates into CASTNPLETEAFF.

This clone was detected only a few times. The rearrangement joins TRBV19 to TRBJ2-2; the match to TRBD1 covers 8 bases. Trimming removed 4 bases from V and 4 bases from J; junction bases left unmatched: 14. The CDR3 has 18 amino acids. Germline V gives CDR1 LNHDA, CDR2 SQIVND (reference sequence). Here the CDR3 reads CASSTAQGAFVGTGELFF. CDR3 nucleotide sequence: TGTGCCAGTAGTACAGCCCAGGGGGCTTTCGTGGGCACCGGGGAGCTGTTTTTT.